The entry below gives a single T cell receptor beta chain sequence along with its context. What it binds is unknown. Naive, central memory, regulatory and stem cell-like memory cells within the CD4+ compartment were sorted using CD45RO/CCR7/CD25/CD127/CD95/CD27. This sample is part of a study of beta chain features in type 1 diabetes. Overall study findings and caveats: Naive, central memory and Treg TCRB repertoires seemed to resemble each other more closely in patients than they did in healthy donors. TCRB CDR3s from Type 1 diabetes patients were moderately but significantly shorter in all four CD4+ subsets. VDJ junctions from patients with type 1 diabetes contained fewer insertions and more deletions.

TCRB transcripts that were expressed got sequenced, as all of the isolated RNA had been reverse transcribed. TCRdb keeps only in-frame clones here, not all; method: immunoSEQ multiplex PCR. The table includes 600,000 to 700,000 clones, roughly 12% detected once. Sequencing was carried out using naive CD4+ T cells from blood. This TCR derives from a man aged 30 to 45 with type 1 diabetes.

The CDR3 region is CASSVEGQASPLHF. The CDR3 nucleotides read TGTGCCAGCAGCGTAGAGGGACAGGCATCACCCCTCCACTTT. The V and J genes are TRBV9 and TRBJ1-6; 8 nucleotides match TRBD1. CDR1 is SGDLS and CDR2 is YYNGEE in the germline V gene. The junction had 3 bases not matched to a gene; V was cut back by 0 bases and J by 10 bases. CDR3 length equals 14 residues.